The entry that follows covers one TCR beta chain sequence. This sample was included in a study of metastatic and nonmetastatic thyroid tumors. No treatment of any kind had been given to any patient before thyroid surgery. TCRdb called clones again from the PCR reads with MiXCR. The profile shows 20,000 to 25,000 clones, roughly 15% of them singletons. Material: tumor tissue. This receptor was taken from a female donor with papillary thyroid cancer or a benign thyroid nodule (not recorded which). Some clones in this sample may be carry-over from other donors' samples.

CDR3 bases: TGTGCCAGCAGCCCGACCCAACTAGCGGGAGGGATCAATGAGCAGTTCTTC. This gives the protein CASSPTQLAGGINEQFF. This chain links TRBV7-4 with TRBJ2-1; 13 bases match TRBD2. The V segment lost 5 bases and the J segment 6 bases; nucleotides outside the gene matches: 10. The CDR3 length is 17 residues. Germline CDR1 is SGHVT and CDR2 is SQSDAQ. The full variable domain, rest sourced from reference TRBV7-4 and TRBJ2-1, is GAGVSQSPRYKVAKRGRDVALRCDSISGHVTLYWYRQTLGQGSEVLTYSQSDAQRDKSGRPSGRFSAERPERSVSTLKIQRTEQGDSAVYLCASSPTQLAGGINEQFFGPGTRLTVL.